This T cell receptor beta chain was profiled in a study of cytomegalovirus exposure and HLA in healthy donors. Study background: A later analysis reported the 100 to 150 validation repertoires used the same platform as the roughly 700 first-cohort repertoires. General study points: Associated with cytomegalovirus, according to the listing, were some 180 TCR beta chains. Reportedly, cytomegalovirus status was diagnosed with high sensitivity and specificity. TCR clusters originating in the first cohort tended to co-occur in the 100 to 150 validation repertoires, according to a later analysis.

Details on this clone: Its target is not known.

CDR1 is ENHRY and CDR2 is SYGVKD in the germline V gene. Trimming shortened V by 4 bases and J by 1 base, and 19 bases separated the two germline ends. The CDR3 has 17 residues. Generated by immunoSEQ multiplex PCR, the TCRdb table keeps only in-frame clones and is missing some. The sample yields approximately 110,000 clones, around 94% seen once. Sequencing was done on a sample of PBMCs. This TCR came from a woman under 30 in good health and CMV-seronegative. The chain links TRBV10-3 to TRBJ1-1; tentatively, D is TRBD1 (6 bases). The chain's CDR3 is CAISGSTTGPQNTEAFF. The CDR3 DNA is TGTGCCATCAGTGGCTCCACGACAGGTCCGCAGAACACTGAAGCTTTCTTT.